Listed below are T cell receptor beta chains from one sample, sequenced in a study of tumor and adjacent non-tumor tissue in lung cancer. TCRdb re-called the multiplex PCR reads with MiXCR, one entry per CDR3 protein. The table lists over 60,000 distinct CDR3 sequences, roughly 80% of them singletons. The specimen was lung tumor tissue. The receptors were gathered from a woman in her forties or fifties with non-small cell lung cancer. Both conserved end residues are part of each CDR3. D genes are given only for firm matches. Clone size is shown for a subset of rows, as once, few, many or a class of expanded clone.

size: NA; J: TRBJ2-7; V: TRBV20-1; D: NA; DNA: TGCAGTGTTAGATCAATCCAGCGACCCCCCTACGAACAGTACTTC; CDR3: CSVRSIQRPPYEQYF
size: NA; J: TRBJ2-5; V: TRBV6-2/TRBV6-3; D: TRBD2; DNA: TGTGCCAGTAACCGGACCCCTCTTCTAGCGGGAGTCCAAGAGACCCAGTACTTC; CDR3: CASNRTPLLAGVQETQYF
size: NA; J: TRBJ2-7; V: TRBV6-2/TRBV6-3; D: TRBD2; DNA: TGTGCCAGCAGTAACTCGGGCGGGGGGCACGAGCATTACTTC; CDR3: CASSNSGGGHEHYF
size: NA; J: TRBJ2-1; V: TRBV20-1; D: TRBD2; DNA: TGCAGTGCTCGCATTCGAATTAGCGGGGTTCACTACAATGAGCAGTTCTTC; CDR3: CSARIRISGVHYNEQFF
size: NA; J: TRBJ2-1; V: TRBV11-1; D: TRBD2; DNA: TGCGCCAGCAGCTTAGGGACAAGCGGGAGAAATGAGAAGTTCTTC; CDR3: CASSLGTSGRNEKFF
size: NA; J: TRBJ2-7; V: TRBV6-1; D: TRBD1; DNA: TGTGCCAGCTGGACACCACAGGGGGGAATTTACGAGCAGTACTTC; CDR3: CASWTPQGGIYEQYF
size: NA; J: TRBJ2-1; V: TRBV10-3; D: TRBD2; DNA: TGTACCAACAGTGATATACTAGCGGGCTCCTACAATGAGCAGTTCTTC; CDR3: CTNSDILAGSYNEQFF
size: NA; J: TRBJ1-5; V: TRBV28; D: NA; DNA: TGTGCCAGCAGCTCAACCTCCCTGGGACCCGAACAGCCCCAGCATTTT; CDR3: CASSSTSLGPEQPQHF
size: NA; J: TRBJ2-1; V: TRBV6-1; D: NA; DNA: TGTGCCAGCATGAGCCTAGCAGGGTCCTTTGTGGATGGGCAGTTCTTC; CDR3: CASMSLAGSFVDGQFF
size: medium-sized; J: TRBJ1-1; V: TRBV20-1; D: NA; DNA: TGCAGTGCTAGAGATCTCGGGGCAGGGTGGGGTGAAGCTTTCTTT; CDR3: CSARDLGAGWGEAFF
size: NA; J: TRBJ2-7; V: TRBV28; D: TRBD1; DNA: TGTGCTAGCAATTTTGGGGACAGGGTCTACGAGCAGTACTTC; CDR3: CASNFGDRVYEQYF
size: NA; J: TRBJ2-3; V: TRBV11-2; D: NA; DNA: TGTGCCAGCAGCTTGAGGACTGGCGTGGATACGCAGTATTTT; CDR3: CASSLRTGVDTQYF
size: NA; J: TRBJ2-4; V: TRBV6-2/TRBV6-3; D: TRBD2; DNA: TGTGCCAGCATGACGGGAGGCAAAGACATTCAGTACTTC; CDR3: CASMTGGKDIQYF
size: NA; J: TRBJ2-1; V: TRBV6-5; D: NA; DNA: TGTGCCAGTGGCCTAGAGTGGGCCTCCTACAATGAGCAGTTCTTC; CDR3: CASGLEWASYNEQFF
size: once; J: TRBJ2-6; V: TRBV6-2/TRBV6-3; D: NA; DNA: TGTGCCAGCAGCCCGGACAGCTCTGCGACCAACGTTCTGACTTTC; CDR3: CASSPDSSATNVLTF
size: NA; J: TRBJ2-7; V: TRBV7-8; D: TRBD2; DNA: TGTGCCGGCAACGGACAGACCGGGACTAGCGTCTACGAGCAATACTTC; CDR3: CAGNGQTGTSVYEQYF
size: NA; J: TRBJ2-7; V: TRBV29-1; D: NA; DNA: TGCAGCGCCGCGGAGAGCTACGAGCAGTACTTC; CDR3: CSAAESYEQYF
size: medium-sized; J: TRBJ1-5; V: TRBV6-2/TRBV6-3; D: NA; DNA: TGTGCCAGCAGCCGAAGGGCTGACAATCAGCCCCAGCATTTT; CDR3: CASSRRADNQPQHF
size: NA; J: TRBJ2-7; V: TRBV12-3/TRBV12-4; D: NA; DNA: TGTGCCAGCAGTTTAGACAAAACCTACAAGCAATACTTC; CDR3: CASSLDKTYKQYF
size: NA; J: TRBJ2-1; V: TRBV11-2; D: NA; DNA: TGTTCCAGCAGCTTGGGACGAACCAATGAGCAGTTCTTC; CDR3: CSSSLGRTNEQFF
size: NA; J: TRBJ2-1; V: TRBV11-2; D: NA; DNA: TGTCCCAACAGCTTATATGCTAGCGCGTCCTACAATGAGCAATTCTTC; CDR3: CPNSLYASASYNEQFF
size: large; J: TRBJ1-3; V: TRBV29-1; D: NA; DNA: TGCAGCGTCTGGACTGACTCTGGAAACACCATATATTTT; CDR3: CSVWTDSGNTIYF
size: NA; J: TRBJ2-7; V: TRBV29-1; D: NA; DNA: TGCAGCGTTGAAGACGACGGGACCATAACCTACGAGCAGTACTTC; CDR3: CSVEDDGTITYEQYF
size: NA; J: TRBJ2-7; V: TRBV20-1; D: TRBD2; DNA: TGCAGTACTAGGGGGACTAGCGAGTACGAGCAGTACTTC; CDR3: CSTRGTSEYEQYF
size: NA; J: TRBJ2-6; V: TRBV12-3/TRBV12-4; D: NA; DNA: TGTACTAGCAGTACATCCACAGGGGATGGGGCCAACGTCCTGACTTTC; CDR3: CTSSTSTGDGANVLTF
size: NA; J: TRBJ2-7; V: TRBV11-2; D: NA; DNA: TGTGCCAGCAGCTCTTGGGCTAGCGATTCCTACAAGCAGTACTTC; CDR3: CASSSWASDSYKQYF
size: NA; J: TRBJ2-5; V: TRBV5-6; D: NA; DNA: TGTACCAGCAGCTCGGACAAAAAGGCCCGGGATACCCGCCAAGAGACCCAGTACTTC; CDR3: CTSSSDKKARDTRQETQYF
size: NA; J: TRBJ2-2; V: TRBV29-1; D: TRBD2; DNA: TGCAGCGTTTTTAGCGGGAGTGCGAACACCGCGGAGCTGTTTTTT; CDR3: CSVFSGSANTAELFF
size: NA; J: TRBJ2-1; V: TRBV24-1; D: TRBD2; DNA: TGTGCCACCCGACAGCGGGATAACAATGAGCAGTTCTTT; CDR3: CATRQRDNNEQFF
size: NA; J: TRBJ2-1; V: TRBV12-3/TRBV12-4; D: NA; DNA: TGTGCCAACAGAAGGACCAGTTCCTACAATGAGCAGTTCTTC; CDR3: CANRRTSSYNEQFF
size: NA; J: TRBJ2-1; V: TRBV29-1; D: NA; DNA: TGCAGCTTTTCGGGAGTCTCCTACAATAAGCAGTTCTTC; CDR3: CSFSGVSYNKQFF
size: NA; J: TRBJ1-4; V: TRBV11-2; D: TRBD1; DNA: TGTGCCAGCAACACACGACAGGGGGCGGACGAAAAACTGTTTTTT; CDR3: CASNTRQGADEKLFF
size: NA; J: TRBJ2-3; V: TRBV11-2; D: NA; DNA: TGCGCCAGCAGCTTAGGTGGGGCAGTTACGCGGTATTTT; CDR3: CASSLGGAVTRYF
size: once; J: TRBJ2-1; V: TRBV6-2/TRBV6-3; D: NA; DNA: TGTACCAGCAGTCAGAGCCCCGACCCATACAATGATCAGTTCTTC; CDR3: CTSSQSPDPYNDQFF
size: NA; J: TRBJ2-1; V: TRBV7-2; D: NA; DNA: TGTGCCAGCAGCCGCCACCCCGATTCAGTGTTGGAGCAGTTCTTC; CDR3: CASSRHPDSVLEQFF
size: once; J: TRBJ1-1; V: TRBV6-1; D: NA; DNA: TGTGCCAGCACTCTCGGGCAAACTGAAACTTTCTTT; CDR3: CASTLGQTETFF
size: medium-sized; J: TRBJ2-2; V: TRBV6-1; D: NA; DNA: TGTGCCAGCAGGCGGGACGGGCACACCGGGGAGCTGTTTTTT; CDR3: CASRRDGHTGELFF
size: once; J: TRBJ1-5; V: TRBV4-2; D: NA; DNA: TGTGCCAGCAGCCAAGATTTGAAGACCCTTAGCAATCAGTCCCAGCATTTT; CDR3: CASSQDLKTLSNQSQHF
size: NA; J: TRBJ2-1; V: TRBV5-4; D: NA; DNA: TGTGCCAGCAGCTTGGGGTCCTCGGGCAATGAGCAATTCTTC; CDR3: CASSLGSSGNEQFF
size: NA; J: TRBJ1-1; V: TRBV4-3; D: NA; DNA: TGCGCCAGCAGCCAAGACCATACGGACAAGGCCAAAGCTTCCTTT; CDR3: CASSQDHTDKAKASF
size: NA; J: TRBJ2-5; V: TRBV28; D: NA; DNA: TGTGCCAACAGGTGGTCAGGAGGGGAGACCCAGTACTTC; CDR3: CANRWSGGETQYF
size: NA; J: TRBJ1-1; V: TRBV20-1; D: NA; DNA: TGCAGTGCTCGACAGGCGTTGAACATTGAAGCTTTCTTT; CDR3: CSARQALNIEAFF
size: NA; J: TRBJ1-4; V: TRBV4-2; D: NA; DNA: TGTGCCAACAGCCAAGATTGGGACCTTAATGAAAAACTGTTATTT; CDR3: CANSQDWDLNEKLLF
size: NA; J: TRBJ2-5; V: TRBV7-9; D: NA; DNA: TGTGCCAGCAGCTTAGGGGGAGGGGGAAACAAAGGGACCCAGTACTTC; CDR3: CASSLGGGGNKGTQYF
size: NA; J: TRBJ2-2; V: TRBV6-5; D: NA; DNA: TGTGCCATGAGCCCCAACCCAGGGGCGAACACCGGGGAGCTGTTTTTT; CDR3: CAMSPNPGANTGELFF
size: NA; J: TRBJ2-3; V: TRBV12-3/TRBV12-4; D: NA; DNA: TGTGCCATAAGTTTAGATATTAGTAGATCCACAGATACGCAGTATTTT; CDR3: CAISLDISRSTDTQYF
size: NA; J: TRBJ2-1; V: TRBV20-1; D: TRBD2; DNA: TGCAGTGTTACCGGACTAGCGGGAGTAACCTACAATGAACAGTTCTTC; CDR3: CSVTGLAGVTYNEQFF
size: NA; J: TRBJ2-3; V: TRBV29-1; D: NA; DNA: TGCAGCTCTCCGGGACTCCGAGTGGGTAGCACAGATACGCAGTATTTT; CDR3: CSSPGLRVGSTDTQYF
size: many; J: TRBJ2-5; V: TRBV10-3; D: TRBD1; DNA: TGTGCCATCAGCGGGACAGGTCGTGGGACCCAGTACTTC; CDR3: CAISGTGRGTQYF